The subject of this entry is one TCR beta chain. Per the study methods: Estimated nucleated cell counts came from reference gene primer amplification. TCRdb's copy holds only in-frame clones and misses some; the assay was immunoSEQ multiplex PCR. The V and J calls and clone size come from that table; D and trimming were worked out from the DNA. The repertoire has a few hundred thousand clones, 80% to 90% of them found once; the top ten carry 1.5% to 2%. The data were obtained in a study of blood T cell repertoires in COVID-19. Recruits, aged roughly 18 to 95 years, lived in 24 US areas. The CDR3 extends over 17 amino acids. Germline V gene sequence: CDR1 MDHEN, CDR2 SYDVKM. Between the trimmed V and J ends, which lost 2 bases and 5 bases, there was a span of 19 bases.

Material: PBMCs or T cells enriched from blood (not recorded which). This TCR derives from a woman aged 50 to 65 who had recovered from COVID-19. This sequence joins TRBV28 and TRBJ1-5, with a weak D call TRBD1 (5 bases). As DNA, the CDR3 is TGTGCCAGCAGTTTAGCCGCCCCAGCTTGGGGCTATCAGCCCCAGCATTTT. This codes for CASSLAAPAWGYQPQHF.